The 7 T cell receptor beta chains listed next were all sequenced from one sample in a study of shared clonotypes between healthy human individuals. Here immunoSEQ multiplex PCR was the method, and the copy in TCRdb shows in-frame clones only, minus some. The data contain around 500,000 clones, over 75% of them singletons. Input material: PBMCs. These receptors were collected from a woman aged 40 to 50 in good health. Some clones in this sample may be carry-over from other donors' samples.

The chain recombines TRBV10-3 with TRBJ1-5; D remains unclear. The CDR3 is made up of 15 amino acids. The germline CDR1 and CDR2 sequences are ENHRY and SYGVKD. The ends were cut back, 2 bases at V and 2 bases at J, with 10 bases in the middle. Here the CDR3 DNA reads TGTGCCATCAGTGAGACGGTTCGGGGCAATCAGCCCCAGCATTTT. This translates into CAISETVRGNQPQHF.

On this clone itself: With a far larger clone one base away, a read error is the likely cause. The chain carries TRBV6-5 and TRBJ2-7, with D perhaps given as TRBD1 or TRBD2 (6 bases each). Germline CDR1 MNHEY, CDR2 SVGAGI. Trimming shortened V by 0 bases and J by 3 bases, and 12 bases separated the two germline ends. CDR3 length: 15 residues. CDR3: CASSYSFRGHYEQYF. CDR3 coding DNA: TGTGCCAGCAGTTACTCGTTTCGGGGGCACTACGAGCAGTACTTC.

V and J are TRBV5-1 and TRBJ1-2, with D hard to call. CDR3 length: 15 residues. Germline V gives CDR1 SGHRS, CDR2 YFSETQ. V was shortened by 0 bases and J by 2 bases, with 11 bases between the two germline ends. CDR3 loop: CASSLDDTNNYGYTF. The CDR3 nucleotides read TGCGCCAGCAGCTTGGATGACACCAACAACTATGGCTACACCTTC.

This clone appeared a single time. The V gene is TRBV5-1, the J gene TRBJ1-2, with 7 bases lining up with TRBD1. Trimming took 0 bases from V and 7 from J; bases not matched to a gene: 9. The V gene's germline CDR1 is SGHRS and CDR2 YFSETQ. The CDR3 is 15 amino acids. The CDR3: CASSLAPDRARGYTF. In DNA, the CDR3 is TGCGCCAGCAGCTTGGCCCCCGACAGGGCGCGTGGCTACACCTTC.

This clone was seen a handful of times. A read error is likely here: a far larger clone is one base away. J is TRBJ1-2 and V is TRBV7-9; D remains unclear. Germline-derived CDR1 and CDR2 are SEHNR and FQNEAQ (reference sequence). The CDR3 has 15 residues. V lost 4 bases and J 1 base, leaving 13 bases between the germline ends. CDR3 residues: CASSCASGFNYGYTF. For the CDR3, the DNA is TGTGCCAGCAGCTGTGCATCGGGCTTTAACTATGGCTACACCTTC.

Comment on this clone: With only one base between it and a far larger clone, this is likely a read error. The conserved final phenylalanine or tryptophan is absent from the CDR3, which likely points to a read error. For the CDR3, the DNA is TGCGCCAGCAGCTGGGCGGTTGACGGCCTGTCTGAAGCTTTCCTT. This translates into CASSWAVDGLSEAFL. This rearrangement joins TRBV5-1 to TRBJ1-1; D gene uncertain. V was shortened by 3 bases and J by 6 bases, with 18 bases between the two germline ends. This CDR3 spans 15 amino acids. Germline V gives CDR1 SGHRS, CDR2 YFSETQ.

V is TRBV11-2 and J is TRBJ2-1; no firm D call. CDR1 and CDR2 from the germline V gene are SGHAT and FQNNGV. The CDR3 contains 15 residues. With 0 bases removed from V and 1 base from J, the gap between germline ends came to 7 bases. CDR3: CASSLEWGSYNEQFF. The CDR3 DNA sequence: TGTGCCAGCAGCTTAGAATGGGGATCCTACAATGAGCAGTTCTTC. The full variable domain, rest sourced from reference TRBV11-2 and TRBJ2-1, is EAGVAQSPRYKIIEKRQSVAFWCNPISGHATLYWYQQILGQGPKLLIQFQNNGVVDDSQLPKDRFSAERLKGVDSTLKIQPAKLEDSAVYLCASSLEWGSYNEQFFGPGTRLTVL.